This T cell receptor (beta chain) originates from a study of post-analysis software for immune sequencing data. Details on this clonotype: Its antigen is undetermined. The junction does not match germline at one end; this may be a read error.

Germline loops: CDR1 MNHEY, CDR2 SVGAGI. This CDR3 spans 14 amino acids. Study observations and caveats: Comparison of patients with controls showed 4 to 6 TRBV segments more frequent in patients, TRBV5-6, TRBV5-1 and TRBV20-1 among them. Clustering by F measure revealed strong co-clustering among samples prepared together in one batch. For normalized Chao1 diversity, multiple sclerosis patients scored significantly lower than controls did.

Built from TCR beta cDNA, the libraries had unique molecular identifiers in them. Between roughly 0.9 and 11 million T cells gave rise to 450,000 to 650,000 cDNA molecules. MiXCR, applied by TCRdb to the PCR reads, yields one record per CDR3 protein. The sample lists more than 500,000 distinct CDR3 sequences, around 34% occurring once. The rearrangement uses TRBV6-5 and TRBJ1-2; 8 bases line up with TRBD1. The TCR comes from a girl aged 2 to 17 with multiple sclerosis. The specimen sequenced was blood. CDR3 coding DNA: TGTACCAGCAGTTACTCGACAGGGGCGCATGGCTACACCTTC. The encoded protein is CTSSYSTGAHGYTF.